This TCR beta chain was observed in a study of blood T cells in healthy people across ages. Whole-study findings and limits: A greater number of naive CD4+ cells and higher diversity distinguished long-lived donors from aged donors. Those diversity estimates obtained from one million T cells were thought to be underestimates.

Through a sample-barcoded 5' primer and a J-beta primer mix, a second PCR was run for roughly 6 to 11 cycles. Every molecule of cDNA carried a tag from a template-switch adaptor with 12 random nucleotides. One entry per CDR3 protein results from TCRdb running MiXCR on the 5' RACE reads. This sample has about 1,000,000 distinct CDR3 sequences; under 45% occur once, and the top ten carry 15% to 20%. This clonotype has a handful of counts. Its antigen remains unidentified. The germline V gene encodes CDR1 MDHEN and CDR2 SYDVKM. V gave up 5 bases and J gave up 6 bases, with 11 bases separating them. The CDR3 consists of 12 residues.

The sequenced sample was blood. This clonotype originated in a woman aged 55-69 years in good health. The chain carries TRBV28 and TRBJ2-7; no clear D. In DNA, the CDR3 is TGTGCCAGCAGTCCGGCCCTGATCGAGCAGTACTTC. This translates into CASSPALIEQYF. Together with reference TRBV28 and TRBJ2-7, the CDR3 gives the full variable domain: DVKVTQSSRYLVKRTGEKVFLECVQDMDHENMFWYRQDPGLGLRLIYFSYDVKMKEKGDIPEGYSVSREKKERFSLILESASTNQTSMYLCASSPALIEQYFGPGTRLTVT.